This T cell receptor beta chain was captured by sequencing in a study of graft-versus-host responses after intestinal transplantation. Study details: Multivisceral, liver-intestinal, or isolated intestinal grafts were transplanted into recipients. The recipients all started with anti-thymocyte globulin induction and then took tacrolimus and steroids for three to four years.

Plating of some 200,000 CFSE-labeled responder cells was done together with some 200,000 irradiated, violet-dye-labeled stimulator cells. Responder cells that were proliferating and CFSE-low, both CD3+CD4+ and CD3+CD8+, were sorted after the reaction. Here immunoSEQ multiplex PCR was the method, and the copy in TCRdb shows in-frame clones only, minus some. The sample includes about 9,000 clones, under 35% of them seen just once. Findings and limits, study-wide: Levels of circulating GvH clones at their peak were associated with early post-transplant HvG declines.

Germline CDR1 is LNHDA and CDR2 is SQIVND (reference sequence). J lost 5 bases, V lost 10 bases, and 5 bases had no gene match. The CDR3 extends over 12 amino acids. The TCR originated in a human patient who was an organ donor for intestinal transplantation. The input for sequencing was alloreactive CD8+ T cells from a mixed lymphocyte reaction culture, taken before transplantation. The subset was: CFSE-low proliferating T cells sorted from roughly 6-day pre-transplant mixed lymphocyte reaction (GvH or HvG direction). This sequence joins TRBV19 and TRBJ1-1, with 9 bases fitting TRBD1. CDR3 sequence: CATTTGGTEAFF. CDR3 nucleotide sequence: TGTGCCACAACGACAGGGGGAACTGAAGCTTTCTTT.